The 13 T cell receptor beta chains below were found in one sample sequenced in a study of shared clonotypes between healthy human individuals. Only in-frame clones appear in the TCRdb table, and some are missing; sequencing was by immunoSEQ multiplex PCR. The table shows around 510,000 clones, with about 96% occurring only once. The sequenced sample was naive CD4+ T cells sorted from blood. Documented subset: CD45RA+ positively selected. The receptors here all came from a woman aged 30 to 39 in good health.

This clone was recorded a few times. The chain uses TRBV2 and TRBJ2-2; D not certain. Germline CDR1 SNHLY, CDR2 FYNNEI. This CDR3 is 18 amino acids long. Trimming shortened V by 2 bases and J by 0 bases, and 16 bases separated the two germline ends. Here the CDR3 reads CASSENLSWATNTGELFF. In DNA form, the CDR3 reads TGTGCCAGCAGTGAAAACCTATCCTGGGCGACGAACACCGGGGAGCTGTTTTTT.

The chain links TRBV30 to TRBJ2-7; TRBD2 agrees at 9 bases. The J segment lost 4 bases and the V segment lost 3 bases, leaving 7 bases of the junction unmatched. This CDR3 is 14 amino acids long. Germline V CDR1 and CDR2: GTSNPN, SVGIG (reference sequence). The CDR3 coding sequence is TGTGCCTGGAGAATTGTGGCGGGAGGGTACGAGCAGTACTTC. Translation gives CAWRIVAGGYEQYF.

The rearrangement links TRBV2 to TRBJ2-3, with 12 bases lining up with TRBD2. Germline V gives CDR1 SNHLY, CDR2 FYNNEI. After removal of 2 bases from V and 3 bases from J, the junction contained 0 bases not matched to a gene. The CDR3 loop spans 15 amino acids. This chain's CDR3 is CASSETSGRTDTQYF. The DNA of the CDR3 is TGTGCCAGCAGTGAAACTAGCGGGAGGACAGATACGCAGTATTTT.

This chain uses TRBV18 with TRBJ1-3, with 7 bases that match TRBD1. Losses at the gene ends were 5 bases for V and 0 bases for J; bases not matched to a gene: 4. The CDR3 spans 15 residues. Looked up from germline, CDR1 is KGHSH and CDR2 is LQKENI. The CDR3 spells CASSGDSSSGNTIYF. The DNA for the CDR3 is TGTGCCAGCTCAGGGGACAGCTCCTCTGGAAACACCATATATTTT. Full variable domain (missing parts from reference TRBV18 and TRBJ1-3): NAGVMQNPRHLVRRRGQEARLRCSPMKGHSHVYWYRQLPEEGLKFMVYLQKENIIDESGMPKERFSAEFPKEGPSILRIQQVVRGDSAAYFCASSGDSSSGNTIYFGEGSWLTVV.

This clone has only one observation. V usage is TRBV27 and J usage is TRBJ2-1; D is undetermined. With 3 bases removed from V and 5 bases from J, the gap between germline ends came to 17 bases. CDR1 MNHEY and CDR2 SMNVEV come from the germline V gene (reference sequence). CDR3 size: 16 residues. Here the CDR3 reads CASSFWGLDPDNEQFF. Written as DNA, the CDR3 is TGTGCCAGCAGTTTTTGGGGTCTCGACCCCGACAATGAGCAGTTCTTC.

The chain joins TRBV11-2 to TRBJ2-5; 9 bases are shared with TRBD2. With 7 bases clipped from V and 7 bases from J, the junction kept 13 bases outside the gene matches. Looked up from germline, CDR1 is SGHAT and CDR2 is FQNNGV. The CDR3 consists of 15 residues. CDR3 sequence reads: CASNVAGEAVGTQYF. Here the CDR3 DNA reads TGTGCCAGCAACGTAGCGGGAGAGGCAGTGGGGACCCAGTACTTC.

The chain uses TRBV6-1 and TRBJ2-2; no clear D gene. The CDR3 loop spans 14 amino acids. Germline CDR1 reads MNHNS; CDR2 reads SASEGT. V was cut by 7 bases and J by 2 bases, with 11 bases left in between. CDR3 DNA sequence: TGTGCCAGCATTCGGAGCCGAAACACCGGGGAGCTGTTTTTT. This codes for CASIRSRNTGELFF.

The chain is built from TRBV19 and TRBJ2-3; 13 bases align to TRBD2. V was pared by 3 bases and J by 3 bases, with 6 bases of the junction left unmatched. Looked up from germline, CDR1 is LNHDA and CDR2 is SQIVND (reference sequence). The CDR3 spans 17 residues. CDR3 in amino acids: CASSIGRTSGRTDTQYF. The CDR3 region has the DNA TGTGCCAGTAGTATCGGAAGGACTAGCGGGAGAACAGATACGCAGTATTTT.

Remarks on this clone: Distinct nucleotide sequences in the sample also encode this CDR3. The rearrangement links TRBV20-1 to TRBJ2-7, with D possibly TRBD2 on 5 matching bases. CDR3 length: 11 amino acids. Trimming stripped 5 bases from V and 4 bases from J, with 9 bases between. Germline V gene lookup returns CDR1 DFQATT and CDR2 SNEGSKA (reference sequence). CDR3 amino acids: CSASREYEQYF. The CDR3 bases are TGCAGTGCTTCCCGGGAATACGAGCAGTACTTC.

The chain is built from TRBV6-5 and TRBJ1-4, with 8 bases aligning to TRBD1. This CDR3 comprises 16 residues. CDR1 and CDR2 from the germline V gene are MNHEY and SVGAGI. Trimming cost V 4 bases and J 2 bases; bases outside gene matches: 6. Here the CDR3 reads CASSSLTGATNEKLFF. In DNA form, the CDR3 reads TGTGCCAGCAGTTCACTGACAGGGGCCACTAATGAAAAACTGTTTTTT.

In its sample, this clone was seen a few times. The J gene is TRBJ2-7, the V gene TRBV2, with 15 bases identical to TRBD2. V trimming: 6 bases; J trimming: 3 bases; junction bases outside the gene matches: 3. Germline CDR1 reads SNHLY; CDR2 reads FYNNEI. The CDR3 spans 15 residues. The CDR3 DNA reads as TGTGCCAGCAGGGGGACTAGCGGGAGGTTCTACGAGCAGTACTTC. It encodes CASRGTSGRFYEQYF.

This chain uses TRBV11-1 with TRBJ2-7; no firm D call. CDR1 and CDR2 (germline): SGHAT, FQDESV (reference sequence). The CDR3 consists of 15 residues. V dropped 1 base and J dropped 0 bases, with 10 bases sitting between them. DNA for the CDR3: TGTGCCAGCAGCTTAGAGTCGATGAGCTCCTACGAGCAGTACTTC. Its translation is CASSLESMSSYEQYF.

This clone has a handful of counts. The J gene is TRBJ1-5, the V gene TRBV10-3, with 8 bases aligning to TRBD1. The CDR3 is made up of 14 amino acids. The J segment lost 4 bases and the V segment lost 8 bases, leaving 7 bases of the junction unmatched. Germline CDR1 and CDR2: ENHRY and SYGVKD. CDR3 amino acids: CAIARGQDNQPQHF. As DNA, the CDR3 is TGTGCCATCGCTAGGGGACAGGATAATCAGCCCCAGCATTTT.